Sequencing of this T cell receptor beta chain was carried out in a study of T cell responses to AZD1222 COVID-19 vaccine. Study-wide points: Repertoires were obtained solely post-peak T cell response. Regions 160-218 and 743-854 held dominance among vaccine-associated CD4 TCRs, which spanned spike. Elevations in Spike-specific TCR breadth and depth followed administration of two AZD1222 doses. Nearly half of unique spike-specific TCRs reportedly avoided B.1.351 and B.1.1.7 mutated regions.

This CDR3 contains 15 residues. Germline V CDR1 and CDR2: MDHEN, SYDVKM. Trimming took 3 bases from V and 4 from J; bases not matched to a gene: 5. Concerning this clone: Its cognate antigen is unknown.

This table comes from immunoSEQ multiplex PCR, and its TCRdb copy is limited to in-frame clones, with some not included. The data hold approximately 270,000 clones, with 90% to 95% observed a single time. Sample: peripheral blood, taken 28 days after the second AZD1222 dose. This receptor was identified in an adult who received the AZD1222 COVID-19 vaccine. The chain employs TRBV28 and TRBJ1-2; 10 bases fit TRBD1. The CDR3 bases are TGTGCCAGCAGTTTTGGGGACAGGGGACTCTATGGCTACACCTTC. Amino acids: CASSFGDRGLYGYTF.